What follows is one T cell receptor (beta chain) and its context. The antigen is unknown. This sample was taken from a study of blood T cells in healthy people across ages. Study results and limitations: Greater diversity and more naive CD4+ cells were seen in long-lived donors than in aged donors.

The CDR3 is made up of 15 amino acids. After removal of 3 bases from V and 4 bases from J, the junction contained 7 bases not matched to a gene. Next came a second PCR, run for about 7 to 12 cycles, which used a sample-barcoded 5' primer along with a J-beta primer mix. TCRdb re-called the 5' RACE reads with MiXCR, one entry per CDR3 protein. The sample records around 1,000,000 distinct CDR3 sequences, roughly 24% being singletons. This same sample was also taken into another study, of T cells of mothers and their children.

The J gene is TRBJ1-1, the V gene TRBV12-3 or TRBV12-4; TRBD1 matches 8 bases. Sequenced material: blood. The source is a girl aged 2 to 10 in good health. CDR3 sequence reads: CASSFGPQGATEAFF. The DNA of the CDR3 is TGTGCCAGCAGTTTCGGCCCCCAGGGGGCCACTGAAGCTTTCTTT.